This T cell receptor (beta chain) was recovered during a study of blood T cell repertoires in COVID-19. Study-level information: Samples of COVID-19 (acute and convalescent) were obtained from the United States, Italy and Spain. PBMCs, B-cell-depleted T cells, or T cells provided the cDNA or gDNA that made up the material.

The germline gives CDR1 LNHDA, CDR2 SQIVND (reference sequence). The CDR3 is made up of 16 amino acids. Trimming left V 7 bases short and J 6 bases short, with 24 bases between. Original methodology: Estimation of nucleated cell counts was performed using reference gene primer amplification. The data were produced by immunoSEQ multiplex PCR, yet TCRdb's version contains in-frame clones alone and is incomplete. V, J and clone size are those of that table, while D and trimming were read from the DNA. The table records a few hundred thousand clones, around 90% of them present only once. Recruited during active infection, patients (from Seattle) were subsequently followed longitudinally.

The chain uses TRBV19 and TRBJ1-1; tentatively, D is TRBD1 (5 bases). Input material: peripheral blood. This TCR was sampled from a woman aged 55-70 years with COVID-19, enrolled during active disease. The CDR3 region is CASIAVRDQGRAEAFF. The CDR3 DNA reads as TGTGCCAGTATTGCGGTCCGGGACCAAGGGAGGGCTGAAGCTTTCTTT.